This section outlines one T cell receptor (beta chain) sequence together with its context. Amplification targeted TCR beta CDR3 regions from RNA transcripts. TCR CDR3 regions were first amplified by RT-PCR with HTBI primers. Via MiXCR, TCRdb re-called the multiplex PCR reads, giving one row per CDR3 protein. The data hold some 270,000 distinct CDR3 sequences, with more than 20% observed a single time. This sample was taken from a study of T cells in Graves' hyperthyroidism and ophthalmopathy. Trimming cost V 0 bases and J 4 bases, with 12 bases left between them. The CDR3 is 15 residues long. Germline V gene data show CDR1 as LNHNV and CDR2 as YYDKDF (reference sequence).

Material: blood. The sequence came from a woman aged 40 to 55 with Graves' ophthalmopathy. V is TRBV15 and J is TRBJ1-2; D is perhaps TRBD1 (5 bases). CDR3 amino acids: CATSRDLEGLYGYTF. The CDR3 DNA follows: TGTGCCACCAGCAGAGATCTCGAGGGACTCTATGGCTACACCTTC.